Listed here are 5 T cell receptor beta chains from one sample, sequenced in a study of response to subunit inactivated influenza vaccine (dated by TCRdb to the late 2010s). Library preparation was by RT-PCR. The data were produced on an Illumina HiSeq 2500. The public reads were quality trimmed at Q25 with fastp and then assembled into clones with MiXCR by TCRdb, keeping productive beta chains. A single entry per CDR3 protein holds the most common genes and DNA from its merged rows. The sample yields about 650,000 distinct CDR3 sequences; around 15% were counted once. Of the sample, 7.6% falls within the top ten clones. Sample: PBMCs from blood, taken approximately 15 days before vaccination. The receptor set was obtained from a man in his forties or fifties who received an inactivated influenza vaccine. Donor details come from another sample of the same person, matched by shared clones.

This clonotype has more than one count but fewer than ten. The chain joins TRBV29-1 to TRBJ2-1; 10 nucleotides agree with TRBD2. Germline V gene sequence: CDR1 SQVTM, CDR2 ANQGSEA. The CDR3 is made up of 16 amino acids. J gave up 4 bases and V 0 bases, and 6 bases lay outside the gene matches. The CDR3 spells CSVEDPTSGTYNEQFF. The CDR3 bases are TGCAGCGTTGAAGATCCCACTAGCGGGACATACAATGAGCAGTTCTTC.

The V and J genes are TRBV19 and TRBJ1-5; D unresolved. V dropped 1 base and J dropped 4 bases, with 2 bases sitting between them. The CDR3 is 12 residues long. Germline V CDR1 and CDR2: LNHDA, SQIVND (reference sequence). The CDR3 DNA is TGTGCCAGTAGTATAGGGAATCAGCCCCAGCATTTT. Its translation is CASSIGNQPQHF.

This rearrangement joins TRBV7-2 to TRBJ1-5; tentative D call: TRBD1 (5 bases). Germline CDR1 SGHTA, CDR2 FQGNSA. This CDR3 is 16 amino acids long. V lost 6 bases, J lost 5 bases, and 20 bases lay in between. Here the CDR3 reads CASSAPAGLPYQPQHF. CDR3 nucleotides: TGTGCCAGCAGTGCTCCGGCGGGACTGCCATATCAGCCCCAGCATTTT.

In its sample, this clonotype was seen once. This chain links TRBV25-1 with TRBJ2-5; D is ambiguous. CDR1 is MGHDK and CDR2 is SYGVNS in the germline V gene. V was trimmed by 3 bases and J by 2 bases, leaving 13 bases between them. The CDR3 is 15 residues long. The CDR3 is CASSDPRHRQETQYF. For the CDR3, the DNA is TGTGCCAGCAGTGACCCCAGACATAGACAAGAGACCCAGTACTTC.

This chain uses TRBV11-1 with TRBJ1-1; D is perhaps TRBD1 (5 bases). Trimming stripped 3 bases from V and 5 bases from J, with 13 bases between. CDR3 size: 14 residues. Germline assignment: CDR1 SGHAT and CDR2 FQDESV (reference sequence). The DNA of the CDR3 is TGTGCCAGCAGCTTGGCTCGTGGGGGTACTGAAGCTTTCTTT. This gives the protein CASSLARGGTEAFF.